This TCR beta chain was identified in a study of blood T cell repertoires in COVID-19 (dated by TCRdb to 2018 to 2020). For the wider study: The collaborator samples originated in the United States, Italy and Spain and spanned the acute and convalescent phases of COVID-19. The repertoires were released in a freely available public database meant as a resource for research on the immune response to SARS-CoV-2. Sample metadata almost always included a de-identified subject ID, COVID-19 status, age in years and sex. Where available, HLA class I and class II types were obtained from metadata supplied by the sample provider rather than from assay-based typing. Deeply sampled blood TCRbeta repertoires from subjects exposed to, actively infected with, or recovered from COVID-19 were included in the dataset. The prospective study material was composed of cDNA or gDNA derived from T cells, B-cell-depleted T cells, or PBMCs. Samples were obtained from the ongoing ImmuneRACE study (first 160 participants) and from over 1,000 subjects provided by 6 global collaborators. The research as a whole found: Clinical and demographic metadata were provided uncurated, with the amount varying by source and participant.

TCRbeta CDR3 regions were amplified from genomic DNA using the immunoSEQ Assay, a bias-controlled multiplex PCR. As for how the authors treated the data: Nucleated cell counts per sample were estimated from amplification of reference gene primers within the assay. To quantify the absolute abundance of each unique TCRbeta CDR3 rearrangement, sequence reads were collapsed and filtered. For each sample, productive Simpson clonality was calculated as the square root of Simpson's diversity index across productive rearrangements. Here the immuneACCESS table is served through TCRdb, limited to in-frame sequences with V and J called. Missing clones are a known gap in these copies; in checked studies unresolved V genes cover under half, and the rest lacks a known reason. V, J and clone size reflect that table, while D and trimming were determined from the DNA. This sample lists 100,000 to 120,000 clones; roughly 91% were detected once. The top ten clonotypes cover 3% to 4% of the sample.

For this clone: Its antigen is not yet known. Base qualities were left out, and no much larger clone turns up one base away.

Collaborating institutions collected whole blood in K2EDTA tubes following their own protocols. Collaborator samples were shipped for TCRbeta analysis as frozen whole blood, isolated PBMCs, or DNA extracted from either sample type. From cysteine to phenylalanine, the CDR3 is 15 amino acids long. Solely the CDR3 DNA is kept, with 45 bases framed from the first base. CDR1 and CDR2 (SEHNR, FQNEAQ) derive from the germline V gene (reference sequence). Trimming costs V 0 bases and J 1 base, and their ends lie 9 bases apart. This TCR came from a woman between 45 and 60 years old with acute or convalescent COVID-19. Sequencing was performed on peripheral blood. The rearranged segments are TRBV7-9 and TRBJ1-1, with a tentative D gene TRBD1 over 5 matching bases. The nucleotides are TGTGCCAGCAGCTTAGCGCAGGGAGGGAACACTGAAGCTTTCTTT. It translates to CASSLAQGGNTEAFF.